A selection of T cell receptor beta chains follows, all from one sample in a study of persistence of HIV-infected CD4 T cells. Using immunoSEQ multiplex PCR, the repertoire was profiled, and TCRdb retains in-frame clones only, with some absent. The sample holds 23,000 or so clones, roughly 70% seen once. For these TCRs, the target antigens are not known. The material was CD4+ T cells sorted from PBMCs after roughly 18-hour stimulation, obtained from a patient who received antiretroviral therapy. The receptors shown here come from an adult man with HIV who was CMV-seropositive. Each CDR3 is given with its conserved first and last residue. The D gene is left open where the match is weak. Not all rows give a size; the values are once, few, many and, for expanded clones, a class.

TRBV4-1	TRBJ1-4	TRBD1	-	CASSQSRDRGHSAEKLFF	TGCGCCAGCAGCCAATCCCGGGACAGGGGGCATTCGGCTGAAAAACTGTTTTTT
TRBV6-2/TRBV6-3	TRBJ1-2	-	-	CASSPGWGGRFRGDGYTF	TGTGCCAGCAGCCCCGGATGGGGGGGGCGATTTCGAGGGGATGGCTACACCTTC
TRBV19	TRBJ2-1	TRBD2	-	CATRQRGVYSYNEQFF	TGTGCCACCAGGCAGCGGGGAGTTTACTCCTACAATGAGCAGTTCTTC
TRBV14	TRBJ1-2	-	once	CASSPPLGGISNYGYTF	TGTGCCAGCAGCCCCCCTTTAGGGGGGATTTCTAACTATGGCTACACCTTC
TRBV4-1	TRBJ2-2	-	-	CASSHPQSRGRGGGNTGELFF	TGCGCCAGCAGCCACCCCCAGTCGCGGGGCAGGGGAGGGGGAAACACCGGGGAGCTGTTTTTT
TRBV7-9	TRBJ2-7	-	few	CASSRGFGGAYEQYF	TGTGCCAGCAGCAGGGGCTTTGGGGGGGCATACGAGCAGTACTTC
TRBV7-2	TRBJ2-3	-	-	CASSRGRSTDTQYF	TGTGCCAGCAGCCGGGGACGGAGCACAGATACGCAGTATTTT
TRBV5-1	TRBJ1-6	-	-	CASSLGPAAGAGLKSPLHF	TGCGCCAGCAGCTTGGGGCCGGCCGCGGGGGCAGGGCTAAAATCACCCCTCCACTTT
TRBV5-1	TRBJ2-5	-	-	CASSLMSAQETQYF	TGCGCCAGCAGCTTGATGTCAGCCCAAGAGACCCAGTACTTC
TRBV5-1	TRBJ2-3	-	-	CASSLGVEDTQYF	TGCGCCAGCAGCTTGGGGGTGGAAGATACGCAGTATTTT
TRBV5-4	TRBJ2-1	TRBD2	few	CASSFSTSGYNEQFF	TGTGCCAGCAGCTTTTCGACTAGCGGGTACAATGAGCAGTTCTTC
TRBV5-1	TRBJ2-2	TRBD1	-	CASSGDRAGELFF	TGCGCCAGCAGCGGGGACAGGGCCGGGGAGCTGTTTTTT
TRBV2	TRBJ1-1	TRBD1	few	CASTRDRMDTEAFF	TGTGCCAGCACCAGGGACAGGATGGACACTGAAGCTTTCTTT
TRBV27	TRBJ1-1	-	-	CASSFSDTNTEAFF	TGTGCCAGCAGTTTCTCGGACACGAACACTGAAGCTTTCTTT
TRBV7-3	TRBJ2-3	TRBD2	-	CASSLALAGGLDTQYF	TGTGCCAGCAGCTTAGCACTAGCGGGGGGGTTAGATACGCAGTATTTT
TRBV18	TRBJ2-7	TRBD1	-	CASSLGDSIYEQYF	TGTGCCAGCTCACTTGGGGACAGCATCTACGAGCAGTACTTC
TRBV5-6	TRBJ1-3	-	-	CASSGGQLILSGNTIYF	TGTGCCAGCAGCGGCGGCCAGCTTATACTCTCTGGAAACACCATATATTTT
TRBV11-1	TRBJ1-1	-	-	CASSLDTNTEAFF	TGTGCCAGCAGCTTAGACACGAACACTGAAGCTTTCTTT
TRBV25-1	TRBJ1-1	-	-	CASSDNLPATEAFF	TGTGCCAGCAGTGATAACTTACCGGCTACTGAAGCTTTCTTT
TRBV28	TRBJ1-5	TRBD1	once	CASDGDRVVGQPQHF	TGTGCCAGCGATGGGGACAGGGTGGTTGGTCAGCCCCAGCATTTT
TRBV6-5	TRBJ1-1	TRBD1	-	CASSYSSQGHTEAFF	TGTGCCAGCAGTTACTCGTCACAGGGGCACACTGAAGCTTTCTTT
TRBV4-2	TRBJ2-5	-	-	CASSQTTRETQYF	TGTGCCAGCAGCCAAACTACGAGAGAGACCCAGTACTTC
TRBV2	TRBJ2-3	-	-	CASSILSGTDTQYF	TGTGCCAGCAGTATCCTCTCCGGGACAGATACGCAGTATTTT
TRBV4-2	TRBJ2-7	TRBD2	-	CASSQTGTSGYEQYF	TGTGCCAGCAGCCAAACCGGGACTAGCGGCTACGAGCAGTACTTC
TRBV29-1	TRBJ1-2	-	-	CSVEDPTGGVWHGYTF	TGCAGCGTTGAAGATCCCACGGGGGGGGTTTGGCATGGCTACACCTTC
TRBV10-1	TRBJ2-7	-	few	CAGSRRSTVQYF	TGCGCCGGATCGAGGAGGAGTACGGTGCAGTACTTC
TRBV9	TRBJ2-1	-	-	CASSVSMEQFF	TGTGCCAGCAGCGTCTCTATGGAGCAGTTCTTC
TRBV5-1	TRBJ1-1	TRBD1	-	CASSLVGTGANTEAFF	TGCGCCAGCAGCCTCGTGGGGACAGGCGCGAACACTGAAGCTTTCTTT
TRBV18	TRBJ1-5	-	-	CASSPVDSGDNQPQHF	TGTGCCAGCTCACCAGTCGACAGCGGCGACAATCAGCCCCAGCATTTT
TRBV30	TRBJ1-2	-	-	CAWGNSRNYGGYTF	TGTGCCTGGGGAAATAGTAGAAACTATGGTGGCTACACCTTC
TRBV2	TRBJ2-1	TRBD2	few	CASTTSTRASGGAPFF	TGTGCCAGCACGACCTCGACCCGGGCTAGCGGGGGGGCCCCGTTCTTC
TRBV25-1	TRBJ1-1	-	few	CASLQAVNTEAFF	TGTGCCAGCCTACAGGCCGTGAACACTGAAGCTTTCTTT
TRBV28	TRBJ2-6	-	-	CATLGGTGANVLTF	TGTGCCACGCTGGGGGGAACTGGGGCCAACGTCCTGACTTTC
TRBV27	TRBJ1-1	-	-	CASSLSGWTEAFF	TGTGCCAGCAGTTTATCGGGGTGGACTGAAGCTTTCTTT
TRBV15	TRBJ2-3	TRBD1	-	CATSRGGQGGDTQYF	TGTGCCACCAGCAGAGGTGGACAGGGCGGAGATACGCAGTATTTT
TRBV23-1	TRBJ2-4	-	-	CASSNEQGRGAKNIQYF	TGCGCCAGCAGTAATGAACAGGGGAGGGGAGCCAAAAACATTCAGTACTTC
TRBV6-1	TRBJ1-4	TRBD1	medium-sized	CASSEATGTGEDEKLFF	TGTGCCAGCAGTGAAGCGACCGGGACAGGGGAGGATGAAAAACTGTTTTTT
TRBV14	TRBJ2-7	-	-	CASSQGRRGFIGAYEQYF	TGTGCCAGCAGCCAAGGAAGGCGGGGTTTTATAGGCGCCTACGAGCAGTACTTC
TRBV13	TRBJ1-1	-	-	CASSSDTEAFF	TGTGCCAGCAGCTCAGACACTGAAGCTTTCTTT
TRBV5-1	TRBJ2-7	-	-	CASRGGEDYEQYF	TGCGCCAGCCGCGGTGGTGAGGACTACGAGCAGTACTTC
TRBV7-8	TRBJ1-5	TRBD1	-	CASSLFSQGGDNQPQHF	TGTGCCAGCAGCTTATTCTCCCAGGGGGGCGATAATCAGCCCCAGCATTTT
TRBV7-9	TRBJ2-2	-	-	CASSSYTGELFF	TGTGCCAGCAGCTCGTACACCGGGGAGCTGTTTTTT
TRBV5-1	TRBJ2-5	-	-	CASSLDRDETQYF	TGCGCCAGCAGCTTGGACAGGGATGAGACCCAGTACTTC
TRBV2	TRBJ2-1	-	-	CASSVSEEQFF	TGTGCCAGCAGTGTTAGCGAGGAGCAGTTCTTC
TRBV28	TRBJ2-7	TRBD1	-	CASSPGTDYEQYF	TGTGCCAGCAGCCCCGGGACAGACTACGAGCAGTACTTC
TRBV29-1	TRBJ1-1	-	-	CSAASGNTEAFF	TGCAGCGCCGCGTCAGGGAACACTGAAGCTTTCTTT
TRBV7-8	TRBJ2-7	TRBD1	once	CASSSERTGSKEYF	TGTGCCAGCAGCTCAGAGCGGACAGGGAGTAAGGAGTACTTC
TRBV29-1	TRBJ2-6	-	-	CSVARVPGANVLTF	TGCAGCGTTGCCAGGGTCCCTGGGGCCAACGTCCTGACTTTC
TRBV28	TRBJ2-7	-	-	CASSQPGGFEQYF	TGTGCCAGCAGTCAACCCGGAGGGTTCGAGCAGTACTTC
TRBV7-7	TRBJ2-3	-	-	CASSLVAGSTDTQYF	TGTGCCAGCAGCTTAGTGGCAGGGTCCACAGATACGCAGTATTTT
TRBV6-1	TRBJ1-2	-	-	CASSQNGYTF	TGTGCCAGCAGCCAGAACGGCTACACCTTC